This entry features one TCR beta chain sequence. Its antigen is not known. The final CDR3 position lacks the conserved phenylalanine or tryptophan, pointing to a likely read error. This record comes from a study of T cell repertoires in cytomegalovirus infection. Study observations and caveats: HLA-C-restricted CMV-specific TCR beta clonotypes were dominant in the ex vivo response.

TCRdb recomputed calls from the reads with MiXCR, one row per CDR3 protein. The table includes about 770,000 distinct CDR3 sequences, 29% detected once. The CDR3 covers 15 residues. Looked up from germline, CDR1 is SGHVS and CDR2 is FQNEAQ. V dropped 3 bases and J dropped 4 bases, with 12 bases sitting between them. The sample here was cultured CD8+ T cells from PBMCs, taken from culture after CMV antigen stimulation. V gene TRBV7-8 combines with J gene TRBJ2-2; unclear D gene. The origin of this receptor is a human donor in good health (CMV status not recorded). Some clones in this sample may be carry-over from other donors' samples. The CDR3 DNA follows: TGTGCCAGCAGCTTCGGCACCTCGATCACCGGGGAGCTGTTTATT. Its translation is CASSFGTSITGELFI.